These 15 T cell receptor beta chains came from one sample sequenced in a study of T cell responses to AZD1222 COVID-19 vaccine. Profiled with immunoSEQ multiplex PCR; TCRdb holds only in-frame clones, not every one. The sample comprises approximately 100,000 clones, over 75% of which are singletons, and 4.4% rests with the top ten. This specimen was peripheral blood, taken 28 days after the second AZD1222 dose. Source of these receptors: an adult who received the AZD1222 COVID-19 vaccine.

The CDR3, as DNA: TGTGCCAGCAGTGAAGAGGTTTCTGGAGGATCACCCCTCCACTTT. This encodes CASSEEVSGGSPLHF. The chain recombines TRBV6-1 with TRBJ1-6, with unresolved D. V lost 1 base, J lost 10 bases, and 14 bases lay in between. Germline V gives CDR1 MNHNS, CDR2 SASEGT. The CDR3 length is 15 residues.

This chain uses TRBV12-2 with TRBJ2-5; the D call in the table, TRBD2, was not verified against the DNA. TRBV12-2 is annotated as a pseudogene. This CDR3 contains 20 residues. CDR3 amino acids: CASRFSSRLAGGPNQETQYF. CDR3 coding DNA: TGTGCAAGTCGCTTTTCCTCCCGGCTAGCGGGGGGGCCGAACCAAGAGACCCAGTACTTC.

The rearrangement uses TRBV3-1 (or the pseudogene TRBV3-2) and TRBJ1-4; D gene uncertain. This CDR3 comprises 16 residues. Germline CDR1 reads LGHDT; CDR2 reads YNNKEL (reference sequence). The ends were cut back, 1 base at V and 14 bases at J, with 23 bases in the middle. The CDR3 sequence: CASSQVLISSKSKLFF. The CDR3 DNA sequence: TGTGCCAGCAGCCAAGTTTTAATCTCTTCAAAATCTAAGCTGTTTTTT.

The V gene is TRBV30, the J gene TRBJ2-7, with 9 bases fitting TRBD1. The CDR3 contains 24 residues. The V segment lost 0 bases and the J segment 2 bases; nucleotides outside the gene matches: 32. The germline gives CDR1 GTSNPN, CDR2 SVGIG (reference sequence). The CDR3 bases are TGTGCCTGGAGTGTAACGGTTACATTATGGGGGGATAATCCGACCGGGACAGGGACCTACGAGCAGTACTTC. This encodes CAWSVTVTLWGDNPTGTGTYEQYF.

In this sample, this clone turned up once. This chain uses TRBV29-1 with TRBJ1-2, with D possibly matching TRBD1 (5 bases). Germline V gene lookup returns CDR1 SQVTM and CDR2 ANQGSEA. CDR3 length equals 13 residues. Trimming left V 6 bases short and J 5 bases short, with 16 bases between. The CDR3 here is CSVEHGTAYGYTF. As DNA, the CDR3 is TGCAGCGTGGAGCACGGGACGGCTTATGGCTACACCTTC.

The count of this clone is one. The J gene is TRBJ2-7, the V gene TRBV7-2; tentatively, D is TRBD1 (6 bases). CDR1 is SGHTA, CDR2 FQGNSA, per germline. The CDR3 is 15 residues long. Trimming stripped 6 bases from V and 7 bases from J, with 22 bases between. CDR3 region: CASSPTTGTSREQYF. DNA of the CDR3: TGTGCCAGCAGTCCAACTACAGGGACCAGTCGGGAGCAGTACTTC.

The V call is TRBV5-1, the J call TRBJ2-1, with D perhaps being TRBD1 or TRBD2 (5 bases each). V dropped 6 bases and J dropped 10 bases, with 14 bases sitting between them. Germline values: CDR1 SGHRS, CDR2 YFSETQ. CDR3 length: 12 amino acids. In nucleotides, the CDR3 is TGCGCCAGCACTCCAGACAGCGGAGAGCAGTTCTTC. Its protein product is CASTPDSGEQFF.

The chain recombines TRBV10-1 with TRBJ1-6; 7 bases are shared with TRBD1. CDR1 and CDR2 (germline): WNHNN, SYGVQD (reference sequence). The V gene end was trimmed by 5 bases and the J gene end by 11 bases; junction bases not matched to a gene: 15. CDR3 length equals 16 residues. The CDR3, as DNA: TGCGCCAGCAGTAAATTCCGACAGGGACTGCCGCCACCCCTCCACTTT. It specifies CASSKFRQGLPPPLHF.

J is TRBJ1-1 and V is TRBV7-2; D gene unclear. Germline lookup yields CDR1 SGHTA and CDR2 FQGNSA. Trimming took off 5 bases at V and 3 bases at J, with 10 bases between the two ends. CDR3 length equals 13 residues. The CDR3 loop reads CASSEGRHTEAFF. For the CDR3, the DNA is TGTGCCAGCAGCGAAGGGCGTCACACTGAAGCTTTCTTT.

CDR3 bases: TGTGCCAGCAGCCTCCAAGAGACCCAGTACTTC. Encoded protein: CASSLQETQYF. The V gene is TRBV7-8, the J gene TRBJ2-5; D ambiguous. The CDR3 contains 11 residues. Germline-derived CDR1 and CDR2 are SGHVS and FQNEAQ. V shed 5 bases and J shed 1 base, with 2 bases lying between them.

V usage is TRBV7-9 and J usage is TRBJ2-1, with 8 bases aligning to TRBD1. V lost 4 bases and J lost 4; bases outside the gene matches: 6. The CDR3 sequence is 15 residues long. CDR1 and CDR2 from the germline V gene are SEHNR and FQNEAQ (reference sequence). For the CDR3, the DNA is TGTGCCAGCAGCTCTTGGACAGGGACATACAATGAGCAGTTCTTC. This sequence encodes CASSSWTGTYNEQFF.

V usage is TRBV18 and J usage is TRBJ2-1; 10 bases are shared with TRBD1. The trim removed 4 bases at V and 5 bases at J, leaving 8 bases unmatched. Germline values: CDR1 KGHSH, CDR2 LQKENI. The length of the CDR3 is 16 residues. The CDR3 bases are TGTGCCAGCTCACTACGGGGACAGGGGATTAACAATGAGCAGTTCTTC. Protein: CASSLRGQGINNEQFF.

The chain is built from TRBV2 and TRBJ1-5; 8 positions agree with TRBD1. From germline, CDR1 is SNHLY and CDR2 FYNNEI. The CDR3 spans 14 residues. Germline trimming cut 6 bases from V and 2 bases from J; bases unmatched to any gene: 3. The CDR3 DNA follows: TGTGCCAGCAGCCAGACAGGGGGCAATCAGCCCCAGCATTTT. This sequence encodes CASSQTGGNQPQHF. Complete variable domain (other parts from reference TRBV2 and TRBJ1-5): EPEVTQTPSHQVTQMGQEVILRCVPISNHLYFYWYRQILGQKVEFLVSFYNNEISEKSEIFDDQFSVERPDGSNFTLKIRSTKLEDSAMYFCASSQTGGNQPQHFGDGTRLSIL.

The V gene is TRBV28, the J gene TRBJ1-6; tentatively, D is TRBD1 (6 bases). V gave up 5 bases and J gave up 16 bases, with 18 bases separating them. This CDR3 has 13 amino acids. CDR1 and CDR2 from the germline V gene are MDHEN and SYDVKM. CDR3 amino acids: CASSLRGGPRLHF. As DNA, the CDR3 is TGTGCCAGCAGTCTAAGGGGGGGGCCCCGACTCCACTTT.

J is TRBJ2-7 and V is TRBV23-1; 7 bases align to TRBD2. TRBV23-1 counts as an open reading frame of uncertain function. The V segment lost 1 base and the J segment 0 bases; nucleotides outside the gene matches: 6. CDR3 length: 16 residues. CDR3 loop: CASSQCGGDFSYEQYF. CDR3 in DNA: TGCGCCAGCAGTCAATGCGGGGGAGACTTCTCCTACGAGCAGTACTTC.